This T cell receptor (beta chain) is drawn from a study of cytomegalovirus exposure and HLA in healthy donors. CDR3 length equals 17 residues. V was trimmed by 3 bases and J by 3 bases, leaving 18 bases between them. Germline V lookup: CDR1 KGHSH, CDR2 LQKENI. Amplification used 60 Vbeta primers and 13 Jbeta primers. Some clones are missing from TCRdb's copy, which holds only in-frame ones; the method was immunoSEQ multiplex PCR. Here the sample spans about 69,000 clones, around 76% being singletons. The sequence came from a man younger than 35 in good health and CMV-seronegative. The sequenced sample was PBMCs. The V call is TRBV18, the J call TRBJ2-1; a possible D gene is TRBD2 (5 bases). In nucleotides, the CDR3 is TGTGCCAGCTCACCCTGGGTACCCTCTAGCAGCTACAATGAGCAGTTCTTC. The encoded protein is CASSPWVPSSSYNEQFF.